These 21 T cell receptor beta chains share one sample of origin, sequenced in a study of T-cell memory formation after mild COVID-19. TCRdb ran MiXCR on the 5' RACE reads and lists one entry per CDR3 protein. Seen here are fewer than 350,000 distinct CDR3 sequences, around an eighth observed once, and the top ten hold roughly a fifth. The sequencing sample was made of PBMCs or a T cell subset sorted from them (not recorded which). These receptors originate from a man between 18 and 29 years old who had mild COVID-19 (a few samples of this study predate the infection). Cell type and time point are not known.

This rearrangement joins TRBV5-1 to TRBJ1-6; no clear D gene. The length of the CDR3 is 13 residues. The V end lost 1 base, the J end lost 7 bases, and 6 bases lay between the germline ends. The germline CDR1 and CDR2 sequences are SGHRS and YFSETQ. CDR3 sequence reads: CASSLYTNSPLHF. The CDR3, as DNA: TGCGCCAGCAGCTTGTACACCAATTCACCCCTCCACTTT.

The chain links TRBV20-1 to TRBJ2-7; 8 bases agree with TRBD1. The germline CDR1 and CDR2 sequences are DFQATT and SNEGSKA (reference sequence). J gave up 3 bases and V 5 bases, and 9 bases lay outside the gene matches. The CDR3 consists of 14 residues. CDR3 residues: CSASGQGGNYEQYV. CDR3 in DNA: TGCAGTGCTTCTGGACAGGGTGGAAACTACGAGCAGTACGTC.

This clonotype was detected a few times. This chain connects TRBV7-8 to TRBJ2-5; possible D gene TRBD1, 5 bases. The V end lost 4 bases, the J end lost 5 bases, and 17 bases lay between the germline ends. This CDR3 has 15 amino acids. In germline, CDR1 is SGHVS, CDR2 FQNEAQ. The CDR3 protein is CASSSPQGPSETQYF. CDR3 DNA: TGTGCCAGCAGCTCCCCCCAGGGCCCTAGTGAGACCCAGTACTTC.

This chain uses TRBV5-6 with TRBJ2-7; the D gene is possibly TRBD2 (5 bases). Germline values: CDR1 SGHDT, CDR2 YYEEEE. The CDR3 loop spans 13 amino acids. V lost 0 bases and J lost 3, with 7 bases in between. CDR3 region: CASSLVRGYEQYV. The CDR3 nucleotides read TGTGCCAGCAGCTTGGTTCGGGGCTACGAGCAGTACGTC.

A few counts support this clonotype. V usage is TRBV3-1 and J usage is TRBJ1-1; the D gene is possibly TRBD1 (6 bases). There are 15 residues in the CDR3. V shed 4 bases and J shed 0 bases, with 12 bases lying between them. Germline V gene data show CDR1 as LGHDT and CDR2 as YNNKEL (reference sequence). The DNA of the CDR3 is TGTGCCAGCAGCCGAACAGGGCTAATGAACACTGAAGCTTTCTTT. Its protein product is CASSRTGLMNTEAFF.

The rearrangement uses TRBV15 and TRBJ1-6; 12 nucleotides agree with TRBD1. The CDR3 consists of 14 residues. V was clipped by 6 bases and J by 9 bases; unmatched bases: 3. Germline V lookup: CDR1 LNHNV, CDR2 YYDKDF (reference sequence). The CDR3 region has the DNA TGTGCCACCAGGAGGGACAGGGGGCTTTCACCCCTCCACTTT. Amino acids: CATRRDRGLSPLHF.

This chain links TRBV7-2 with TRBJ2-3; D not resolved. CDR1 is SGHTA, CDR2 FQGNSA, per germline. The CDR3 consists of 13 residues. V lost 1 base, J lost 10 bases, and 12 bases lay in between. The CDR3 is CASSLESLSSQYF. CDR3 DNA sequence: TGTGCCAGCAGCTTAGAATCCCTTAGCTCGCAGTATTTT.

The chain has TRBV27 and TRBJ2-3, with a tentative D call TRBD2 (7 bases). In germline, CDR1 is MNHEY, CDR2 SMNVEV (reference sequence). The CDR3 has 14 residues. V was trimmed by 6 bases and J by 4 bases, leaving 14 bases between them. CDR3 sequence: CASRRGGPPDTQYF. The CDR3 bases are TGTGCCAGCAGGAGGGGGGGCCCCCCAGATACGCAGTATTTT.

This clonotype came up a few times. The chain joins TRBV5-5 to TRBJ1-1; tentatively, D is TRBD1 (6 bases). Germline V gene lookup returns CDR1 SGHKS and CDR2 YYEKEE (reference sequence). The germline V and J ends were trimmed by 5 bases and 0 bases, with 14 bases remaining between them. CDR3 length equals 15 residues. CDR3: CASRRGTLMNTEAFF. CDR3 bases: TGTGCCAGCAGGAGGGGGACTCTTATGAACACTGAAGCTTTCTTT.

This clonotype appeared a few times. The J gene is TRBJ2-5, the V gene TRBV9; D gene uncertain. Trimming left V 4 bases short and J 1 base short, with 14 bases between. CDR1 and CDR2 (germline): SGDLS, YYNGEE. This CDR3 contains 15 residues. CDR3 nucleotide sequence: TGTGCCAGCAGCCTAGGAAGGCCTTTCCAAGAGACCCAGTACTTC. It yields the protein CASSLGRPFQETQYF.

This chain uses TRBV15 with TRBJ2-4; tentative D call: TRBD2 (6 bases). V shed 4 bases and J shed 5 bases, with 15 bases lying between them. The CDR3 spans 15 residues. Germline-derived CDR1 and CDR2 are LNHNV and YYDKDF (reference sequence). The CDR3 DNA is TGTGCCACCAGCAAAGGCGGGGTTGGGGAAAACATTCAGTACTTC. Residues: CATSKGGVGENIQYF. Complete variable domain (other parts from reference TRBV15 and TRBJ2-4): DAMVIQNPRYQVTQFGKPVTLSCSQTLNHNVMYWYQQKSSQAPKLLFHYYDKDFNNEADTPDNFQSRRPNTSFCFLDIRSPGLGDTAMYLCATSKGGVGENIQYFGAGTRLSVL.

The chain uses TRBV18 and TRBJ2-7; 10 bases align to TRBD2. CDR1 KGHSH and CDR2 LQKENI come from the germline V gene. J gave up 3 bases and V 2 bases, and 7 bases lay outside the gene matches. The CDR3 contains 16 residues. The CDR3 region is CASSPVAGGLNYEQYV. In nucleotides, the CDR3 is TGTGCCAGCTCACCAGTAGCGGGGGGCCTGAACTACGAGCAGTACGTC.

This clonotype was recorded many times. This chain joins TRBV7-3 and TRBJ2-2; the D call may be TRBD1 or TRBD2 (5 bases each). The V and J ends lost 5 bases and 4 bases respectively, with 8 bases between them. Per the germline V gene, CDR1 is SGHTA and CDR2 is FQGTGA. This CDR3 region has 13 residues. This CDR3 reads CASSQGATGELFF. Here the CDR3 DNA reads TGTGCCAGCAGCCAGGGAGCCACCGGGGAGCTGTTTTTT.

The chain recombines TRBV14 with TRBJ2-1; D is possibly TRBD1 (6 bases). Trimming pared 5 bases from V and 5 bases from J, leaving 7 bases between. CDR3 length: 12 amino acids. CDR1 and CDR2 from the germline V gene are SGHDN and FVKESK. CDR3 nucleotide sequence: TGTGCCAGCAGCGGACAGAACAATGAGCAGTTCTTC. It translates to CASSGQNNEQFF.

V and J are TRBV4-3 and TRBJ1-1, with D hard to call. Deletions cut 0 bases from V and 4 bases from J, with 15 bases between. The CDR3 is made up of 16 amino acids. Germline CDR1 and CDR2: LGHNA and YSLEER. The CDR3 loop is CASSQDVLTYSTEAFF. Here the CDR3 DNA reads TGCGCCAGCAGCCAAGATGTCCTTACATACTCCACTGAAGCTTTCTTT.

The sample holds a few counts of this clonotype. The chain uses TRBV5-1 and TRBJ2-7; tentative D call: TRBD1 (6 bases). Trimming removed 2 bases at V and 3 bases at J, with 12 bases between. The CDR3 has 14 residues. Germline V gene data show CDR1 as SGHRS and CDR2 as YFSETQ. The CDR3 loop is CASSLQGSFYEQYV. CDR3 DNA: TGCGCCAGCAGCTTACAGGGTTCTTTCTACGAGCAGTACGTC.

This clonotype has ten or more counts. V usage is TRBV7-8 and J usage is TRBJ2-5, with TRBD1 matching 7 bases. The CDR3 has 14 residues. Germline V lookup: CDR1 SGHVS, CDR2 FQNEAQ. V shed 5 bases and J 1 base; nucleotides not matched to a gene: 4. CDR3 region: CASSAYRGQETQYF. For the CDR3, the DNA is TGTGCCAGCAGCGCATACAGGGGCCAAGAGACCCAGTACTTC.

This clonotype was seen more than once but under ten times. The genes are TRBV7-9 and TRBJ1-5; D call uncertain. Germline V gene lookup returns CDR1 SEHNR and CDR2 FQNEAQ (reference sequence). The length of the CDR3 is 15 residues. Trimming took off 4 bases at V and 0 bases at J, with 10 bases between the two ends. The CDR3 here is CASSSADHSNQPQHF. The CDR3 nucleotides are TGTGCCAGCAGCTCTGCAGACCATAGCAATCAGCCCCAGCATTTT.

Ten or more counts support this clonotype. V is TRBV6-2 or TRBV6-3 and J is TRBJ1-1, with 7 bases fitting TRBD1. Trimming removed 2 bases from V and 10 bases from J; junction bases left unmatched: 13. Germline CDR1 MNHEY, CDR2 SVGEGT. The CDR3 is 15 amino acids. The CDR3 DNA follows: TGTGCCAGCAGTTACCCTTGGTACAGGGGCAAGGGAGCTTTCTTT. Protein product: CASSYPWYRGKGAFF.

This chain uses TRBV5-8 with TRBJ2-5; 9 bases fit TRBD2. Germline trimming cut 8 bases from V and 8 bases from J; bases unmatched to any gene: 10. This CDR3 has 13 amino acids. The V gene's germline CDR1 is SGHTS and CDR2 YDEGEE. In DNA, the CDR3 is TGTGCCAGTGAAGCGGGGGGCCGAACAACCCAGTACTTC. This translates into CASEAGGRTTQYF. Supplemented by reference TRBV5-8 and TRBJ2-5, the full variable domain reads EAGVTQSPTHLIKTRGQQATLRCSPISGHTSVYWYQQALGLGLQFLLWYDEGEERNRGNFPPRFSGRQFPNYSSELNVNALELEDSALYLCASEAGGRTTQYFGPGTRLLVL.

In this sample, this clonotype turned up a few times. The rearrangement joins TRBV9 to TRBJ2-5; 8 bases align to TRBD1. Germline lookup yields CDR1 SGDLS and CDR2 YYNGEE. The CDR3 runs to 14 residues. After removal of 3 bases from V and 4 bases from J, the junction contained 5 bases not matched to a gene. The CDR3 loop is CASSATGGRETQYF. CDR3 nucleotide sequence: TGTGCCAGCAGCGCCACAGGGGGTCGAGAGACCCAGTACTTC.